The entry that follows covers one T cell receptor (beta chain) sequence. Ten or more counts support this clonotype. Its antigen target is currently unknown. No base quality information exists; no much larger clone differs at one position. The data originate from a study of regulatory T cells in long-lasting Graves disease (dated by TCRdb to the early 2020s). Regarding the research as a whole: Persistent Graves' disease was defined as antithyroid drug treatment for over 5 years with persistently positive TSH receptor autoantibodies. A total of about 33 samples were covered by TCR sequencing, comprising some 13 persistent and around 20 newly diagnosed Graves' disease patients. The study took place in China and was registered as a clinical trial. Persistent Graves' disease patients in the clinical cohort had taken antithyroid drugs for around 10 years on average. Patients with persistent Graves' disease were compared with patients with newly diagnosed Graves' disease using TCR sequencing and RNA sequencing of peripheral blood. Study-level results and caveats: Only the TCR beta chain was sequenced and analyzed. Persistent Graves' disease patients showed lower TCR Shannon entropy and fewer highly expanded clones than newly diagnosed patients, suggesting clonal expansion. Patients with persistent disease shared more public clonotypes (fewer than 3,000) than newly diagnosed patients did (966). Peripheral blood alone was examined, since thyroid tissue, which constituted the primary lesion, could not be accessed. The authors acknowledged the small sample size as a limitation that may reduce accuracy. TRBV28, TRBJ1-2 and TRBJ2-5 were preferentially used in persistent disease, while TRBV20-1 and TRBJ2-1 were favored in newly diagnosed disease.

The time point label for this specimen denotes: persistent/refractory GD, antithyroid drugs over 5 years with positive TRAb. For both TCR sequencing and RNA sequencing, RNA was extracted from PBMCs using TRIzol. The diagnosis of Graves' disease was made according to American Thyroid Association guidelines. Patients were recruited from an endocrinology department in Xi'an, China. Each patient gave 7 to 9.5 milliliters of peripheral blood, collected in an EDTA anticoagulant tube. Ficoll Paque Plus density gradient separation was used to isolate PBMCs, and no further T cell sorting was done. An Agilent 2100 Bioanalyzer and agarose gel were used to check RNA quality, while a NanoDrop 2000 measured RNA concentration. The library relied on multiplex PCR. The sequencer was an Illumina HiSeq 4000. To build TCR beta libraries, CDR3 regions were amplified by Arm-PCR using iRepertoire HTBI primers. Gel purification was performed on PCR products prior to sequencing. In the source study's methods: Gene usage analysis of CDR3 amino acid clonotypes used the approximately 62 TRBV and some 15 TRBJ segments found across samples. COPE and FqMerger were used to merge filtered high-quality paired reads into contigs. BLAST was used to align contigs to the IMGT TRBV, TRBD and TRBJ reference genes, and CDR3 was defined following IMGT. Any clonotype with a frequency above 0.1% was counted as a highly expanded clone. Shannon entropy was used to measure repertoire diversity, and the Gini coefficient was used to measure V-J evenness. Clonotypes shared by more than one individual were considered public. In-frame beta chains were kept once TCRdb had trimmed the public reads at Q25 with fastp and called clones with MiXCR. Entries are consolidated by CDR3 protein sequence, retaining the most common genes and DNA. These V and J calls derive from TCRdb rather than the authors' analysis. The sample table holds nearly 350,000 distinct CDR3 sequences, of which around 20% were seen once. In total, the top ten clones hold roughly 29% of the sample.

The germline V gene gives CDR1 as MDHEN and CDR2 as SYDVKM. V and J are truncated by 7 bases and 7 bases respectively, leaving an intervening sequence of 16 bases. Including cysteine and phenylalanine, the CDR3 has 14 amino acids. The read is trimmed to its CDR3 DNA, 42 bases read in frame from base 1. This specimen was peripheral blood mononuclear cells (PBMCs), taken when the disease was refractory, from a patient treated with antithyroid drugs. This TCR was sampled from a female donor with Graves disease. The rearranged chain carries TRBV28 and TRBJ1-4; a tentative D call is TRBD1 (5 bases match). The nucleotides read TGTGCCAGCATCCAAACCGGGGGGAGTGAAAAACTGTTTTTT. It encodes CASIQTGGSEKLFF.